A selection of T cell receptor beta chains follows, all from one sample in a study of blood T cell repertoires in COVID-19. Method: immunoSEQ multiplex PCR; TCRdb's copy keeps in-frame clones and lacks some. This table has around 260,000 clones, over 80% appearing once. Specimen: peripheral blood. Receptor source: a woman in her 70s with COVID-19, enrolled during active disease. Both conserved end residues are part of each CDR3. D genes are given only for firm matches. Not all rows give a size; the values are once, few, many and, for expanded clones, a class.

size	D	V	J	CDR3	DNA
NA	NA	TRBV2	TRBJ1-1	CASRPQGLGTEAFF	TGTGCCAGCAGACCACAGGGCCTTGGCACTGAAGCTTTCTTT
NA	TRBD1	TRBV28	TRBJ1-5	CASRTGYNQPQHF	TGTGCCAGCAGGACAGGGTACAATCAGCCCCAGCATTTT
once	TRBD1	TRBV11-2	TRBJ2-5	CASSLGQEKTQYF	TGTGCCAGCAGCTTGGGACAGGAGAAAACCCAGTACTTC
NA	NA	TRBV19	TRBJ2-7	CASSRSPRGSYEQYF	TGTGCCAGTAGTAGGTCTCCACGGGGCTCCTACGAGCAGTACTTC
NA	TRBD1	TRBV6-5	TRBJ1-5	CASTFGTGNQPQHF	TGTGCCAGCACCTTCGGGACAGGGAATCAGCCCCAGCATTTT
NA	TRBD2	TRBV7-3	TRBJ2-5	CASSLTGGRETQYF	TGTGCCAGCAGCTTAACGGGAGGGCGAGAGACCCAGTACTTC
NA	NA	TRBV3-1/TRBV3-2	TRBJ1-1	CASSPRGRGTEAFF	TGTGCCAGCAGCCCCCGCGGGAGGGGCACTGAAGCTTTCTTT
NA	TRBD1	TRBV5-1	TRBJ2-5	CATFKFDRGLETQYF	TGCGCCACCTTCAAGTTCGACAGGGGGCTCGAGACCCAGTACTTC
NA	NA	TRBV30	TRBJ2-7	CAWGQGRGEQYF	TGTGCCTGGGGTCAAGGTCGGGGCGAGCAGTACTTC
NA	NA	TRBV7-9	TRBJ1-5	CASSLTENQPQHF	TGTGCCAGCAGTTTGACAGAGAATCAGCCCCAGCATTTT
NA	NA	TRBV5-1	TRBJ1-5	CASSLEGGNQPQHF	TGCGCCAGCAGCTTGGAAGGGGGCAATCAGCCCCAGCATTTT
NA	TRBD1	TRBV20-1	TRBJ1-2	CSADDRVGYTF	TGCAGTGCAGATGACAGGGTTGGCTACACCTTC
NA	TRBD1	TRBV7-9	TRBJ1-4	CASSGGDRGRVGNEKLFF	TGTGCCAGCAGCGGAGGAGACAGGGGGCGCGTAGGTAATGAAAAACTGTTTTTT
NA	NA	TRBV5-1	TRBJ1-3	CASSQGSGNTIYF	TGCGCCAGCAGCCAGGGCTCTGGAAACACCATATATTTT
NA	TRBD2	TRBV24-1	TRBJ2-1	CATSPGLAGGDEQFF	TGTGCCACCAGCCCCGGACTAGCCGGAGGAGATGAGCAGTTCTTC
NA	NA	TRBV7-3	TRBJ2-5	CASSLGVRETQYF	TGTGCCAGCAGCTTAGGAGTGCGGGAGACCCAGTACTTC
NA	TRBD1	TRBV5-1	TRBJ2-3	CASSPRQGAAGTDTQYF	TGCGCCAGCAGCCCGCGACAGGGGGCGGCTGGAACAGATACGCAGTATTTT
once	TRBD1	TRBV19	TRBJ2-2	CASGTGNTGELFF	TGTGCCAGCGGGACAGGGAACACCGGGGAGCTGTTTTTT
NA	NA	TRBV7-9	TRBJ2-3	CASSPGWTLGTDTQYF	TGTGCCAGCAGTCCGGGGTGGACCCTGGGGACAGATACGCAGTATTTT
NA	NA	TRBV5-6	TRBJ2-3	CASSAGGQSTDTQYF	TGTGCCAGCAGCGCGGGCGGACAGAGCACAGATACGCAGTATTTT
NA	TRBD2	TRBV19	TRBJ2-3	CASTPPGAGPDTQYF	TGTGCCAGTACCCCCCCGGGAGCGGGACCAGATACGCAGTATTTT
once	NA	TRBV5-1	TRBJ2-3	CASSSSTVTDTQYF	TGCGCCAGCAGCTCCTCGACAGTCACAGATACGCAGTATTTT
NA	NA	TRBV9	TRBJ1-5	CASSDNGGLRPQHF	TGTGCCAGCAGCGATAATGGGGGGTTAAGGCCCCAGCATTTT
NA	NA	TRBV30	TRBJ1-4	CAWRGGHEKLFF	TGTGCCTGGAGGGGAGGTCACGAAAAACTGTTTTTT
few	NA	TRBV28	TRBJ1-5	CASSLTFRLRNQPQHF	TGTGCCAGCAGTTTGACTTTTCGTCTTCGCAATCAGCCCCAGCATTTT
NA	NA	TRBV7-8	TRBJ2-1	CASSLVSGYNEQFF	TGTGCCAGCAGCTTAGTTTCAGGATACAATGAGCAGTTCTTC
NA	TRBD1	TRBV6-1	TRBJ1-6	CASSELWTGSTPLHF	TGTGCCAGCAGTGAATTGTGGACAGGGTCCACACCCCTCCACTTT
NA	TRBD1	TRBV7-9	TRBJ1-1	CASSLETGRTEAFF	TGTGCCAGCAGCTTAGAGACAGGGCGCACTGAAGCTTTCTTT
NA	NA	TRBV19	TRBJ1-1	CASSIYGEATEAFF	TGTGCCAGTAGTATATATGGGGAGGCGACTGAAGCTTTCTTT
NA	NA	TRBV6-5	TRBJ2-7	CASSIADSSYEQYF	TGTGCCAGCAGTATTGCGGACAGCTCCTACGAGCAGTACTTC
once	TRBD1	TRBV28	TRBJ1-5	CASSSTAGTGGNQPQHF	TGTGCCAGCAGTTCCACCGCGGGGACAGGGGGCAATCAGCCCCAGCATTTT
NA	NA	TRBV2	TRBJ2-2	CASSVSRTNTGELFF	TGTGCCAGCAGTGTAAGCAGGACGAACACCGGGGAGCTGTTTTTT
NA	NA	TRBV28	TRBJ1-3	CASSLTGNSGNTIYF	TGTGCCAGCAGTTTGACAGGAAACTCTGGAAACACCATATATTTT
NA	NA	TRBV5-1	TRBJ1-1	CASSLVPGEGYTEAFF	TGCGCCAGCAGCTTGGTTCCAGGGGAGGGATACACTGAAGCTTTCTTT
NA	NA	TRBV19	TRBJ2-1	CASSAQGITVYNEQFF	TGTGCCAGTAGTGCCCAGGGGATCACCGTATACAATGAGCAGTTCTTC
NA	TRBD1	TRBV7-2	TRBJ2-5	CASSFAGTGGQETQYF	TGTGCCAGCAGCTTCGCCGGGACAGGGGGTCAAGAGACCCAGTACTTC
NA	NA	TRBV27	TRBJ1-1	CASRPLTGNTEAFF	TGTGCCAGCAGACCGCTGACGGGAAACACTGAAGCTTTCTTT